One and the same sample provided the 20 T cell receptor beta chains below, sequenced in a study of CD8 T cells in Susac syndrome. cDNA came from approximately 0.5 to 1 ug RNA primed by random hexamers. A single record per CDR3 protein comes from TCRdb applying MiXCR to the immunoSEQ multiplex PCR reads. The table lists about 300,000 distinct CDR3 sequences, about 82% of them singletons. Material for sequencing was CD8+ T cells from PBMCs. The source of these receptors is a human donor with multiple sclerosis.

The chain uses TRBV7-9 and TRBJ2-1, with 9 bases matching TRBD2. This CDR3 is built from 18 residues. CDR1 is SEHNR and CDR2 is FQNEAQ in the germline V gene (reference sequence). Trimming at V came to 2 bases and at J to 1 base, leaving 9 bases not matched to a gene. CDR3 residues: CASSLLGSGRGSYNEQFF. CDR3 nucleotide sequence: TGTGCCAGCAGCTTATTGGGTAGCGGGAGAGGATCCTACAATGAGCAGTTCTTC.

V and J are TRBV27 and TRBJ2-3; 8 bases are a match to TRBD2. CDR3 length: 17 residues. Germline CDR1 and CDR2: MNHEY and SMNVEV (reference sequence). Losses at the gene ends were 5 bases for V and 4 bases for J; bases not matched to a gene: 14. CDR3 sequence reads: CASSPLGGAGVPDTQYF. The CDR3 coding sequence is TGTGCCAGCAGTCCCCTTGGAGGAGCGGGGGTCCCAGATACGCAGTATTTT.

This chain links TRBV5-6 with TRBJ1-1; D might be TRBD1 (6 bases). This CDR3 is built from 15 residues. V was clipped by 1 base and J by 2 bases, with 12 bases between them. Germline assignment: CDR1 SGHDT and CDR2 YYEEEE. The chain's CDR3 is CASSLMTGGNTEAFF. The CDR3 coding sequence is TGTGCCAGCAGCTTGATGACTGGGGGCAACACTGAAGCTTTCTTT.

This chain joins TRBV5-1 and TRBJ2-7; D remains unclear. Trimming removed 3 bases from V and 3 bases from J, with 13 bases in between. The germline CDR1 and CDR2 sequences are SGHRS and YFSETQ. This CDR3 has 14 residues. The CDR3 protein is CASSSSVRDYEQYF. The CDR3 DNA follows: TGCGCCAGCAGCTCCTCAGTGAGAGACTACGAGCAGTACTTC.

The J gene is TRBJ2-1, the V gene TRBV6-5; TRBD2 aligns across 10 bases. In germline, CDR1 is MNHEY, CDR2 SVGAGI. With V trimmed by 2 bases and J by 6 bases, 4 bases remained unmatched. The CDR3 extends over 15 amino acids. DNA of the CDR3: TGTGCCAGCAGTTACGGAGCGGGAGGGAGCAATGAGCAGTTCTTC. Translation: CASSYGAGGSNEQFF.

The CDR3 here is CASSLEESSRPYEQYF. CDR3 in DNA: TGTGCCAGCAGCTTAGAAGAATCTAGCCGGCCCTACGAGCAGTACTTC. The chain recombines TRBV7-9 with TRBJ2-7, with a tentative D call TRBD2 (5 bases). V dropped 1 base and J dropped 2 bases, with 15 bases sitting between them. Germline V lookup: CDR1 SEHNR, CDR2 FQNEAQ (reference sequence). CDR3 size: 16 residues.

The chain employs TRBV10-2 and TRBJ2-5; D is uncertain. V dropped 2 bases and J dropped 9 bases, with 19 bases sitting between them. Germline loops: CDR1 WSHSY, CDR2 SAAADI. There are 15 residues in the CDR3. DNA for the CDR3: TGCGCCAGCAGTGAGGCGCCAGGCGGAATGGCGTCCCAGTACTTC. Protein sequence: CASSEAPGGMASQYF.

The rearrangement uses TRBV7-9 and TRBJ1-4; D possibly corresponds to TRBD1 (6 bases). From germline, CDR1 is SEHNR and CDR2 FQNEAQ (reference sequence). Trimming removed 5 bases from V and 4 bases from J, with 20 bases in between. The CDR3 sequence is 17 residues long. CDR3 amino acids: CASSLGVSGTLNEKLFF. The CDR3, as DNA: TGTGCCAGCAGCCTCGGAGTGTCCGGGACACTTAATGAAAAACTGTTTTTT.

The gene calls are TRBV12-3 or TRBV12-4 and TRBJ2-3; a weak D match, TRBD2 (6 bases). The CDR3 loop spans 15 amino acids. Trimming stripped 6 bases from V and 0 bases from J, with 13 bases between. Here the CDR3 DNA reads TGTGCCAGCAGACTGGACTACCCCAGCACAGATACGCAGTATTTT. Its protein is CASRLDYPSTDTQYF.

The rearrangement uses TRBV27 and TRBJ2-5; 9 nucleotides line up with TRBD1. This CDR3 is built from 18 residues. V shed 3 bases and J 0 bases; nucleotides not matched to a gene: 11. The germline V gene encodes CDR1 MNHEY and CDR2 SMNVEV (reference sequence). The CDR3 reads CASSFRADRGPYQETQYF. The CDR3 DNA sequence: TGTGCCAGCAGTTTCCGGGCGGACAGGGGACCGTACCAAGAGACCCAGTACTTC.

This clonotype was counted once. V usage is TRBV12-3 or TRBV12-4 and J usage is TRBJ1-5; 8 nucleotides match TRBD1. The CDR3 spans 15 residues. With V trimmed by 5 bases and J by 0 bases, 3 bases remained unmatched. CDR3 nucleotides: TGTGCCAGCAGTCCGACAGGGGTTAGCAATCAGCCCCAGCATTTT. Its protein is CASSPTGVSNQPQHF.

The chain has TRBV27 and TRBJ2-3, with a tentative D call TRBD2 (5 bases). Trimming stripped 3 bases from V and 3 bases from J, with 16 bases between. Germline V gene sequence: CDR1 MNHEY, CDR2 SMNVEV (reference sequence). The length of the CDR3 is 16 residues. The CDR3 sequence: CASSFFAGPSTDTQYF. The CDR3 nucleotides are TGTGCCAGCAGTTTTTTTGCGGGCCCCTCAACAGATACGCAGTATTTT.

This clonotype was recorded once. The chain combines TRBV20-1 with TRBJ2-7; possible D gene TRBD1, 5 bases. This CDR3 spans 14 amino acids. Deletions cut 0 bases from V and 3 bases from J, with 12 bases between. From germline, CDR1 is DFQATT and CDR2 SNEGSKA (reference sequence). CDR3 DNA sequence: TGCAGTGCTAGAGATCCGGACAAGCACTACGAGCAGTACTTC. It specifies CSARDPDKHYEQYF.

This chain joins TRBV19 and TRBJ2-2; D not certain. The CDR3 has 13 amino acids. Germline CDR1 LNHDA, CDR2 SQIVND (reference sequence). V lost 3 bases to trimming and J lost 5 bases, with 7 bases between them. CDR3 in amino acids: CASSMLGTGELFF. The CDR3 nucleotides are TGTGCCAGTAGTATGCTGGGGACCGGGGAGCTGTTTTTT.

The chain recombines TRBV6-5 with TRBJ2-2, with 9 positions matching TRBD2. V shed 0 bases, J shed 6 bases, and the junction held 5 bases outside the gene matches. Per the germline V gene, CDR1 is MNHEY and CDR2 is SVGAGI. This CDR3 is built from 16 residues. The DNA of the CDR3 is TGTGCCAGCAGTTACTCGTTAGCGGGAGTTGCCGGGGAGCTGTTTTTT. This gives the protein CASSYSLAGVAGELFF.

This chain uses TRBV4-1 with TRBJ2-1; D is unclear. Trimming pared 3 bases from V and 2 bases from J, leaving 11 bases between. CDR3 length: 15 residues. The germline V gene encodes CDR1 MGHRA and CDR2 YSYEKL. The CDR3 loop is CASSQAGRTYNEQFF. In nucleotides, the CDR3 is TGCGCCAGCAGCCAGGCTGGAAGGACCTACAATGAGCAGTTCTTC.

The rearrangement joins TRBV29-1 to TRBJ2-1, with 7 nucleotides matching TRBD2. Losses at the gene ends were 2 bases for V and 6 bases for J; bases not matched to a gene: 4. CDR3 length: 13 amino acids. Per the germline V gene, CDR1 is SQVTM and CDR2 is ANQGSEA. The CDR3 bases are TGCAGCGTTGAACCTAGCGGCAGCAATGAGCAGTTCTTC. This codes for CSVEPSGSNEQFF.

The CDR3 protein is CSAVGQGRNTIYF. The CDR3 nucleotides read TGCAGTGCCGTGGGTCAGGGGAGAAACACCATATATTTT. V usage is TRBV20-1 and J usage is TRBJ1-3; weak D call: TRBD1 (6 bases). Germline-derived CDR1 and CDR2 are DFQATT and SNEGSKA (reference sequence). This CDR3 is 13 amino acids long. The V and J ends lost 6 bases and 5 bases respectively, with 14 bases between them.

The chain joins TRBV7-9 to TRBJ2-2, with 11 positions matching TRBD2. J was trimmed by 4 bases and V by 6 bases; bases with no gene match: 10. This CDR3 region has 17 residues. Looked up from germline, CDR1 is SEHNR and CDR2 is FQNEAQ (reference sequence). This CDR3 reads CASSSGTSGRSTGELFF. The CDR3 region has the DNA TGTGCCAGCAGTTCCGGGACTAGCGGTCGGAGCACCGGGGAGCTGTTTTTT.

The chain employs TRBV7-6 and TRBJ2-1, with TRBD2 identical over 7 bases. Per the germline V gene, CDR1 is SGHVS and CDR2 is FNYEAQ. The junction had 9 bases not matched to a gene; V was cut back by 0 bases and J by 1 base. This CDR3 spans 18 amino acids. This chain's CDR3 is CASSLALAVVPSYNEQFF. The CDR3 DNA reads as TGTGCCAGCAGCTTAGCCCTAGCGGTTGTCCCTTCCTACAATGAGCAGTTCTTC.